One and the same sample provided the 3 T cell receptor beta chains below, sequenced in a study of blood T cell repertoires in COVID-19. Some clones are missing from TCRdb's copy, which holds only in-frame ones; the method was immunoSEQ multiplex PCR. The sample holds some 180,000 clones, roughly 90% seen once. Material: peripheral blood. Every receptor here comes from a man between 40 and 49 years old with acute or convalescent COVID-19.

Only a few counts were recorded for this clone. The chain employs TRBV6-5 and TRBJ1-1, with TRBD1 matching 7 bases. V was pared by 8 bases and J by 5 bases, with 14 bases of the junction left unmatched. CDR1 is MNHEY, CDR2 SVGAGI, per germline. The CDR3 has 15 residues. In nucleotides, the CDR3 is TGTGCCAGCCGACAGGGTTGGGGGCCGGGGACTGAAGCTTTCTTT. Its protein is CASRQGWGPGTEAFF.

This clone was seen just once. The chain links TRBV5-1 to TRBJ1-2; 9 bases line up with TRBD1. This CDR3 contains 15 residues. V dropped 4 bases and J dropped 7; count of bases not matched to a gene: 11. Germline lookup yields CDR1 SGHRS and CDR2 YFSETQ. In nucleotides, the CDR3 is TGCGCCAGCAGCACAGGACAGGGGACGGGTGGTGGCTACACCTTC. Its translation: CASSTGQGTGGGYTF.

This chain joins TRBV6-2 or TRBV6-3 and TRBJ2-3; 7 positions agree with TRBD2. Germline trimming cut 0 bases from V and 0 bases from J; bases unmatched to any gene: 6. This CDR3 has 17 residues. Germline assignment: CDR1 MNHEY and CDR2 SVGEGT. The DNA of the CDR3 is TGTGCCAGCAGTTACTCGAAGACGGGACTAAGCACAGATACGCAGTATTTT. It yields the protein CASSYSKTGLSTDTQYF.